The 22 T cell receptor beta chains below were found in one sample sequenced in a study of CD8+ T cells in alopecia areata (dated by TCRdb to the late 2010s). Explained via the paper, the time point label denotes: about 5 months on oral tofacitinib. The treatment or condition label here, explained by the study, means: oral pan-JAK inhibitor, 5-10 mg twice daily. The receptor library was made with the immunoSEQ multiplex PCR assay. To provide template for TCR sequencing, every sample had RNA extracted and reverse transcribed into cDNA. TCRdb took this table from immuneACCESS and kept in-frame rearrangements with V and J called. Such tables lack part of the clones; where checked against another copy, unresolved V genes explain under half of the gap, and the rest is unexplained. The sample table lists roughly 99,000 clones, about 83% of them with a count of one. The top ten clones comprise under 25% of the sample.

Sequencing was performed on CD8+ T cells sorted from blood, taken at week 24, from a patient treated with tofacitinib. These receptors were collected from a human donor with alopecia areata.

The chain couples TRBV7-9 to TRBJ2-3, with 7 bases identical to TRBD2. Germline V CDR1 and CDR2: SEHNR, FQNEAQ (reference sequence). The CDR3 runs to 16 residues. V shed 5 bases and J 1 base; nucleotides not matched to a gene: 9. The DNA of the CDR3 is TGTGCCAGCAGCCTAGATGGAAGCGGGGGCACAGATACGCAGTATTTT. Amino acids: CASSLDGSGGTDTQYF.

The rearrangement uses TRBV27 and TRBJ2-7, with a weak D call TRBD2 (7 bases). CDR3 length: 13 residues. Germline V gives CDR1 MNHEY, CDR2 SMNVEV (reference sequence). V was shortened by 6 bases and J by 5 bases, with 14 bases between the two germline ends. The CDR3 sequence is CASSLWGGDEQYF. The CDR3 coding sequence is TGTGCCAGCAGCCTATGGGGGGGCGACGAGCAGTACTTC.

V is TRBV30 and J is TRBJ2-1; no clear D gene. CDR1 and CDR2 (germline): GTSNPN, SVGIG (reference sequence). The CDR3 is 13 residues long. Trimming cost V 8 bases and J 0 bases, with 11 bases left between them. Written as DNA, the CDR3 is TGTGCCGGAATAAAGAGCTCCTACAATGAGCAGTTCTTC. As protein: CAGIKSSYNEQFF.

V is TRBV11-2 and J is TRBJ1-6, with D possibly being TRBD1 (5 bases). The V and J ends lost 6 bases and 0 bases respectively, with 15 bases between them. This CDR3 contains 17 residues. Germline loops: CDR1 SGHAT, CDR2 FQNNGV. CDR3 DNA sequence: TGTGCCAGCAGTCGGGACCCTTCTAGCTCCTATAATTCACCCCTCCACTTT. Translation: CASSRDPSSSYNSPLHF.

The V gene is TRBV25-1, the J gene TRBJ1-6; 8 positions match TRBD1. V was pared by 3 bases and J by 5 bases, with 3 bases of the junction left unmatched. CDR3 length equals 15 residues. In germline, CDR1 is MGHDK, CDR2 SYGVNS. CDR3 nucleotide sequence: TGTGCCAGCAGTGATTGGGGACAGGATAATTCACCCCTCCACTTT. This translates into CASSDWGQDNSPLHF. Filled out from reference TRBV25-1 and TRBJ1-6, the complete variable domain reads EADIYQTPRYLVIGTGKKITLECSQTMGHDKMYWYQQDPGMELHLIHYSYGVNSTEKGDLSSESTVSRIRTEHFPLTLESARPSHTSQYLCASSDWGQDNSPLHFGNGTRLTVT.

The chain is built from TRBV13 and TRBJ2-1, with 7 bases fitting TRBD2. J lost 1 base, V lost 2 bases, and 8 bases had no gene match. Germline V lookup: CDR1 PRHDT, CDR2 FYEKMQ (reference sequence). The length of the CDR3 is 17 residues. DNA of the CDR3: TGTGCCAGCAGCTTAAGTGGGGACTATCCTTCCTACAATGAGCAGTTCTTC. As protein: CASSLSGDYPSYNEQFF.

The J gene is TRBJ1-6, the V gene TRBV15; unclear D gene. Germline lookup yields CDR1 LNHNV and CDR2 YYDKDF (reference sequence). CDR3 size: 13 residues. The V and J ends lost 2 bases and 9 bases respectively, with 8 bases between them. CDR3 sequence reads: CATSRLDTSPLHF. The CDR3 DNA reads TGTGCCACCAGCAGACTAGACACTTCACCCCTCCACTTT.

This chain connects TRBV27 to TRBJ1-5, with a weak D call TRBD1 (5 bases). The CDR3 totals 15 residues. Per the germline V gene, CDR1 is MNHEY and CDR2 is SMNVEV (reference sequence). Trimming removed 6 bases at V and 4 bases at J, with 16 bases between. This CDR3 reads CASRPGPGGNQPQHF. The CDR3 nucleotides read TGTGCCAGCAGACCTGGACCCGGGGGTAATCAGCCCCAGCATTTT.

As regards this clone: This sample also contains other DNA sequences that code for the same CDR3. The chain uses TRBV5-1 and TRBJ1-5; D unclear. Germline CDR1 SGHRS, CDR2 YFSETQ. The CDR3 is made up of 13 amino acids. V was trimmed by 0 bases and J by 1 base, leaving 2 bases between them. This chain's CDR3 is CASSLDSNQPQHF. The CDR3 DNA reads TGCGCCAGCAGCTTGGACAGCAATCAGCCCCAGCATTTT.

The chain is built from TRBV9 and TRBJ2-7; 7 nucleotides match TRBD2. The length of the CDR3 is 15 residues. V lost 0 bases and J lost 0; bases outside the gene matches: 3. Per the germline V gene, CDR1 is SGDLS and CDR2 is YYNGEE. CDR3 coding DNA: TGTGCCAGCAGCGTAGGTGGGGGGGTCTCCTACGAGCAGTACTTC. Translating it yields CASSVGGGVSYEQYF.

J is TRBJ1-1 and V is TRBV6-5, with a possible D match to TRBD1 (5 bases). Germline V gene sequence: CDR1 MNHEY, CDR2 SVGAGI. There are 14 residues in the CDR3. V lost 0 bases and J 7 bases, leaving 12 bases between the germline ends. The CDR3 protein is CASSYSRQLDEAFF. The CDR3 DNA sequence: TGTGCCAGCAGTTACTCGCGACAGTTAGATGAAGCTTTCTTT.

The rearrangement joins TRBV27 to TRBJ2-7; D may be TRBD1 (5 bases). The V and J ends lost 5 bases and 2 bases respectively, with 13 bases between them. Germline lookup yields CDR1 MNHEY and CDR2 SMNVEV (reference sequence). The CDR3 runs 14 residues. This chain's CDR3 is CASSLGPIPYEQYF. Written as DNA, the CDR3 is TGTGCCAGCAGTCTGGGGCCGATCCCCTACGAGCAGTACTTC.

The J gene is TRBJ2-7, the V gene TRBV7-2; either TRBD1 or TRBD2 may fit D (5 bases each). Germline V lookup: CDR1 SGHTA, CDR2 FQGNSA. The CDR3 spans 14 residues. Trimming took 5 bases from V and 4 from J, leaving 15 bases between them. CDR3 loop: CASSHRDGAYEQYF. The DNA of the CDR3 is TGTGCCAGCAGCCACCGGGACGGAGCTTACGAGCAGTACTTC.

The chain links TRBV7-9 to TRBJ2-5; 8 nucleotides align to TRBD2. V gave up 5 bases and J gave up 0 bases; unmatched junction bases: 8. The CDR3 is 16 residues long. Looked up from germline, CDR1 is SEHNR and CDR2 is FQNEAQ (reference sequence). The CDR3 coding sequence is TGTGCCAGCAGCACCGTAGTAGCGGGGTACCAAGAGACCCAGTACTTC. Translated: CASSTVVAGYQETQYF.

This clone was counted ten times or more. CDR3 bases: TGTGCCAGCAGCCCCGGACTAGTTTCGAACACCGGGGAGCTGTTTTTT. Its protein is CASSPGLVSNTGELFF. This chain links TRBV9 with TRBJ2-2; 7 positions agree with TRBD2. Germline V gene data show CDR1 as SGDLS and CDR2 as YYNGEE. V lost 4 bases, J lost 0 bases, and 6 bases stayed unmatched. The CDR3 sequence is 16 residues long.

This rearrangement joins TRBV7-9 to TRBJ2-3; D unclear. Per the germline V gene, CDR1 is SEHNR and CDR2 is FQNEAQ (reference sequence). The CDR3 spans 14 residues. With 2 bases removed from V and 4 bases from J, the gap between germline ends came to 10 bases. The CDR3 bases are TGTGCCAGCAGCTTACGGATCCTCCCAGATACGCAGTATTTT. Amino acid sequence: CASSLRILPDTQYF.

J is TRBJ1-1 and V is TRBV11-1; D not resolved. Germline V gives CDR1 SGHAT, CDR2 FQDESV (reference sequence). There are 14 residues in the CDR3. The ends were cut back, 3 bases at V and 1 base at J, with 9 bases in the middle. CDR3 amino acids: CASSLEQTNTEAFF. The CDR3 region has the DNA TGTGCCAGCAGCTTGGAGCAGACGAACACTGAAGCTTTCTTT. The full variable domain, its missing parts supplied by reference TRBV11-1 and TRBJ1-1, is EAEVAQSPRYKITEKSQAVAFWCDPISGHATLYWYRQILGQGPELLVQFQDESVVDDSQLPKDRFSAERLKGVDSTLKIQPAELGDSAMYLCASSLEQTNTEAFFGQGTRLTVV.

The genes are TRBV6-6 and TRBJ2-6, with D perhaps TRBD1 (5 bases). The CDR3 length is 15 residues. V shed 6 bases and J shed 0 bases, with 9 bases lying between them. Germline CDR1 MNHNY, CDR2 SVGAGI (reference sequence). The CDR3 bases are TGTGCCAGCAGATTAGGGGTCTCTGGGGCCAACGTCCTGACTTTC. It is translated as CASRLGVSGANVLTF.

This chain uses TRBV27 with TRBJ1-3; 9 positions agree with TRBD1. The junction had 11 bases not matched to a gene; V was cut back by 4 bases and J by 1 base. This CDR3 region has 18 residues. Germline V gene sequence: CDR1 MNHEY, CDR2 SMNVEV (reference sequence). CDR3 loop: CASSSNIQGAVSGNTIYF. CDR3 bases: TGTGCCAGCAGTTCGAATATACAGGGGGCAGTATCTGGAAACACCATATATTTT.

This clone was counted a few times. This sequence joins TRBV11-2 and TRBJ2-3; D not certain. The CDR3 length is 13 residues. The V and J ends lost 5 bases and 2 bases respectively, with 8 bases between them. The germline CDR1 and CDR2 sequences are SGHAT and FQNNGV. This chain's CDR3 is CASSAHNTDTQYF. The CDR3 coding sequence is TGTGCCAGCAGCGCACACAACACAGATACGCAGTATTTT.

The chain carries TRBV6-5 and TRBJ2-7; 9 bases agree with TRBD2. This CDR3 is built from 15 residues. V trimming: 6 bases; J trimming: 5 bases; junction bases outside the gene matches: 11. The germline V gene has CDR1 MNHEY and CDR2 SVGAGI. The CDR3 protein is CASRPAVASGDEQYF. Here the CDR3 DNA reads TGTGCCAGCAGACCCGCCGTGGCTAGCGGGGACGAGCAGTACTTC.

This clone was picked up one time. The chain recombines TRBV29-1 with TRBJ2-1; no reliable D call. CDR3 length equals 16 residues. Germline CDR1 is SQVTM and CDR2 is ANQGSEA. V shed 0 bases and J shed 1 base, with 13 bases lying between them. The CDR3 loop is CSVEDTEPRSYNEQFF. The CDR3 bases are TGCAGCGTTGAAGATACGGAGCCCCGGTCCTACAATGAGCAGTTCTTC.